These T cell receptor beta chains were read from a single sample in a study of shared clonotypes between healthy human individuals. Some clones are missing from TCRdb's copy, which holds only in-frame ones; the method was immunoSEQ multiplex PCR. There are 500,000 to 550,000 clones in the sample; 90% to 96% occur only once, and 0.05% to 0.08% lies in the top ten. Sequenced: naive CD4+ T cells sorted from blood. These receptors all stem from a woman younger than 45 in good health. Each CDR3 is given with its conserved first and last residue. A D gene is named only where the DNA matches it firmly. Clone size is not always given. Where it is, it says once, few, many or a class for expanded clones.

abundance	j_gene	v_gene	d_gene	CDR3aa	CDR3nt
.	TRBJ1-1	TRBV7-9	.	CASSLYSGEAFF	TGTGCCAGCAGCCTATACTCAGGGGAAGCTTTCTTT
.	TRBJ2-5	TRBV21-1	.	CASSKEVISGHQETQYF	TGTGCCAGCAGCAAAGAGGTGATCTCGGGCCATCAAGAGACCCAGTACTTC
.	TRBJ2-6	TRBV18	.	CASSPGRQVSGANVLTF	TGTGCCAGCTCACCGGGCCGGCAAGTCTCTGGGGCCAACGTCCTGACTTTC
.	TRBJ2-1	TRBV9	.	CASSVAGNHYNEQFF	TGTGCCAGCAGCGTAGCCGGGAATCACTACAATGAGCAGTTCTTC
.	TRBJ1-2	TRBV6-5	.	CASSNPGTDGYTF	TGTGCCAGCAGTAACCCCGGGACCGATGGCTACACCTTC
.	TRBJ1-2	TRBV27	.	CASSLGVRSGYGYTF	TGTGCCAGCAGTTTAGGGGTCAGGTCGGGGTATGGCTACACCTTC
.	TRBJ2-7	TRBV28	.	CASSRNGRGPLYF	TGTGCCAGCAGTAGGAATGGGCGAGGTCCACTCTACTTC
.	TRBJ2-7	TRBV7-2	TRBD2	CASSLGGLAGFLYEQYF	TGTGCCAGCAGCTTAGGAGGGCTAGCGGGGTTCCTCTACGAGCAGTACTTC
.	TRBJ2-7	TRBV28	.	CASSLTVTYEQYF	TGTGCCAGCAGTCTGACAGTCACCTACGAGCAGTACTTC
.	TRBJ1-2	TRBV7-2	.	CASSQPQGSSGYTF	TGTGCCAGCAGCCAACCTCAGGGGAGCTCTGGCTACACCTTC
once	TRBJ2-1	TRBV28	TRBD2	CASSLRLGEGEQFF	TGTGCCAGCAGTTTGAGGTTGGGGGAGGGAGAGCAGTTCTTC
.	TRBJ2-7	TRBV28	TRBD2	CAIQEGGSVSEQYF	TGTGCCATCCAAGAGGGCGGGAGTGTAAGCGAGCAGTACTTC
few	TRBJ1-5	TRBV28	.	CASSLLGQPQHF	TGTGCCAGCAGTTTATTGGGCCAGCCCCAGCATTTT
.	TRBJ2-4	TRBV10-2	.	CASSESSIMGGAKNIQYF	TGCGCCAGCAGTGAGTCGAGTATCATGGGGGGAGCCAAAAACATTCAGTACTTC
.	TRBJ2-5	TRBV4-2	TRBD2	CASSQGASRGSETQYF	TGTGCCAGCAGCCAAGGAGCGAGCCGCGGGAGTGAGACCCAGTACTTC
.	TRBJ2-4	TRBV19	.	CASSIEGTDLAKNIQYF	TGTGCCAGTAGTATAGAGGGGACGGACCTAGCCAAAAACATTCAGTACTTC
.	TRBJ1-2	TRBV6-5	.	CASSYEGGANYGYTF	TGTGCCAGCAGTTACGAGGGCGGAGCTAACTATGGCTACACCTTC
once	TRBJ2-3	TRBV28	.	CASSPGGRTDTQYF	TGTGCCAGCAGCCCCGGGGGGCGGACAGATACGCAGTATTTT
.	TRBJ1-1	TRBV29-1	.	CSAHLGNTEAFF	TGCAGCGCTCACCTCGGAAACACTGAAGCTTTCTTT
.	TRBJ2-7	TRBV6-5	TRBD1	CASRHRRTGPYEQYF	TGTGCCAGCAGACACCGCCGGACAGGGCCCTACGAGCAGTACTTC
.	TRBJ2-1	TRBV10-3	.	CAISSSGINEQFF	TGTGCCATCAGCTCTTCGGGAATCAATGAGCAGTTCTTC
.	TRBJ2-3	TRBV13	.	CASSLQTGRGPDTQYF	TGTGCCAGCAGCCTACAGACCGGGAGAGGCCCAGATACGCAGTATTTT
.	TRBJ2-3	TRBV11-2	.	CASSFFGGADTQYF	TGTGCCAGCAGCTTCTTTGGGGGGGCCGATACGCAGTATTTT
once	TRBJ2-7	TRBV7-2	.	CASSLDPYEQYF	TGTGCCAGCAGCTTAGATCCATACGAGCAGTACTTC
.	TRBJ2-7	TRBV28	.	CASSLRYSLQYF	TGTGCCAGCAGTTTACGATACAGCCTGCAGTACTTC
.	TRBJ2-7	TRBV10-3	TRBD2	CAISETSGISYEQYF	TGTGCCATCAGTGAAACTAGCGGTATCTCCTACGAGCAGTACTTC
.	TRBJ2-1	TRBV15	.	CATSRDIDGLGNEQFF	TGTGCCACCAGCAGAGATATTGACGGGCTTGGGAATGAGCAGTTCTTC
.	TRBJ2-7	TRBV2	TRBD2	CASRGLAGSYEQYF	TGTGCCAGCAGGGGACTAGCGGGTTCCTACGAGCAGTACTTC
.	TRBJ1-1	TRBV4-2	TRBD1	CASSQAQGAGDTEAFF	TGTGCCAGCAGCCAAGCTCAGGGGGCGGGAGACACTGAAGCTTTCTTT
.	TRBJ1-5	TRBV27	.	CASSSQGRQPQHF	TGTGCCAGCAGTTCTCAGGGTAGGCAGCCCCAGCATTTT
.	TRBJ2-2	TRBV5-1	TRBD1	CASVTGDTGELFF	TGCGCCAGCGTCACAGGGGATACCGGGGAGCTGTTTTTT
.	TRBJ1-5	TRBV28	.	CASSPRYRGMGQPQHF	TGTGCCAGCAGTCCCCGATATAGGGGTATGGGGCAGCCCCAGCATTTT
.	TRBJ1-1	TRBV12-5	.	CASGLQGATEAFF	TGTGCTAGTGGCTTGCAAGGGGCCACTGAAGCTTTCTTT
.	TRBJ1-4	TRBV7-9	.	CASSLVDIPNEKLFF	TGTGCCAGCAGCTTAGTAGACATCCCTAATGAAAAACTGTTTTTT
.	TRBJ1-4	TRBV5-5	TRBD1	CASSLESQGAGEKLFF	TGTGCCAGCAGCTTGGAATCGCAGGGGGCTGGGGAAAAACTGTTTTTT
.	TRBJ2-3	TRBV25-1	.	CASSEYRDFTDTQYF	TGTGCCAGCAGTGAATATCGGGACTTCACAGATACGCAGTATTTT
.	TRBJ2-7	TRBV9	.	CASSVAWGARRVEQYF	TGTGCCAGCAGCGTAGCTTGGGGTGCTCGAAGGGTGGAGCAGTACTTC
.	TRBJ2-1	TRBV27	.	CASSLISSSYNEQFF	TGTGCCAGCAGTTTAATTAGTAGCTCCTACAATGAGCAGTTCTTC
.	TRBJ1-4	TRBV5-1	.	CASTLDPNNEKLFF	TGCGCCAGCACCCTCGACCCAAATAATGAAAAACTGTTTTTT
.	TRBJ1-3	TRBV28	.	CASSRHYSGNTIYF	TGTGCCAGCAGTCGACACTACTCTGGAAACACCATATATTTT
.	TRBJ1-1	TRBV7-9	.	CASSFAATGNTEAFF	TGTGCCAGCAGCTTCGCGGCCACGGGGAACACTGAAGCTTTCTTT
.	TRBJ2-3	TRBV2	.	CASGVAGGPQDTQYF	TGTGCCAGCGGGGTAGCCGGAGGGCCCCAGGATACGCAGTATTTT
once	TRBJ2-3	TRBV7-2	.	CASSPVDTQYF	TGTGCCAGCAGCCCTGTAGATACGCAGTATTTT
.	TRBJ2-1	TRBV7-5	.	CASSYLAGLYNEQFF	TGTGCCAGCAGCTATCTAGCGGGACTATACAATGAGCAGTTCTTC
.	TRBJ2-6	TRBV11-2	.	CASSFLPGASGANVLTF	TGTGCCAGCAGCTTTTTGCCGGGGGCCTCTGGGGCCAACGTCCTGACTTTC
.	TRBJ2-7	TRBV28	TRBD1	CASNIGQAHSGKQYF	TGTGCCAGCAATATAGGACAGGCCCACTCGGGGAAGCAGTACTTC
once	TRBJ2-3	TRBV5-1	.	CASSFDAYGASTDTQYF	TGCGCCAGCAGCTTCGATGCCTACGGGGCGAGTACAGATACGCAGTATTTT
.	TRBJ2-2	TRBV5-1	.	CASSLGSLNTGELFF	TGCGCCAGCAGCTTGGGATCGTTAAACACCGGGGAGCTGTTTTTT
.	TRBJ1-4	TRBV6-5	.	CASRRATNEKLFF	TGTGCCAGCAGGAGGGCAACTAATGAAAAACTGTTTTTT
.	TRBJ1-1	TRBV7-9	TRBD1	CASSLLQGAVGAEAFF	TGTGCCAGCAGCTTACTACAGGGGGCCGTAGGGGCTGAAGCTTTCTTT
.	TRBJ2-5	TRBV11-2	TRBD1	CASSRGQGAIETQYF	TGTGCCAGCAGCCGAGGACAGGGGGCAATAGAGACCCAGTACTTC
.	TRBJ2-3	TRBV2	TRBD1	CANLRDRGRGDTQYF	TGTGCCAACCTCCGGGACAGGGGGCGCGGAGATACGCAGTATTTT
.	TRBJ2-5	TRBV6-1	TRBD2	CASSEDSSGSARGTQYF	TGTGCCAGCAGTGAAGACTCTAGCGGGTCGGCTCGGGGAACCCAGTACTTC
.	TRBJ2-7	TRBV28	.	CASIDQGSSYEQYF	TGTGCCAGCATTGATCAGGGGAGCTCCTACGAGCAGTACTTC
.	TRBJ2-1	TRBV6-1	.	CASMALLSSYNEQFF	TGTGCCAGCATGGCCCTTTTAAGCTCCTACAATGAGCAGTTCTTC
.	TRBJ2-1	TRBV5-1	TRBD2	CASSWGLASSYNEQFF	TGCGCCAGCAGCTGGGGACTAGCGTCTTCCTACAATGAGCAGTTCTTC
.	TRBJ1-1	TRBV9	.	CASTYAMNTEAFF	TGTGCCAGCACCTACGCTATGAACACTGAAGCTTTCTTT
.	TRBJ2-2	TRBV30	.	CAFYRTANTGELFF	TGTGCCTTTTACAGGACAGCGAACACCGGGGAGCTGTTTTTT
.	TRBJ2-1	TRBV9	TRBD2	CASSVVTSGSNEQFF	TGTGCCAGCAGCGTAGTGACTAGCGGCTCTAATGAGCAGTTCTTC
.	TRBJ2-7	TRBV21-1	.	CASSKARSGMDYYEQYF	TGTGCCAGCAGCAAAGCCAGGTCAGGGATGGACTACTACGAGCAGTACTTC